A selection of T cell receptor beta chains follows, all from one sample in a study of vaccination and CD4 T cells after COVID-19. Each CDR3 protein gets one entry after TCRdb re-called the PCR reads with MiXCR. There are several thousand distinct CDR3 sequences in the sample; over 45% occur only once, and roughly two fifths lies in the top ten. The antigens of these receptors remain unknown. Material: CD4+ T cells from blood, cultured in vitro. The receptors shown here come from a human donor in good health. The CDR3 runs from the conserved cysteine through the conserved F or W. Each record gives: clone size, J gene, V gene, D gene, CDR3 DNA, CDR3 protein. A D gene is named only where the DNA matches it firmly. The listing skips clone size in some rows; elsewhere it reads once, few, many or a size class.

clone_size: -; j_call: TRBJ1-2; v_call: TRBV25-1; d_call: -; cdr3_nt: TGTGCCAGCAGTGAGGAACTTCACTATGGCTACACCTTC; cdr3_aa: CASSEELHYGYTF
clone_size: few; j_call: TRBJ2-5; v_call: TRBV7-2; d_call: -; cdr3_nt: TGTGCCAGCAGCACCGGGTCGGCGGAGACCCAGTACTTC; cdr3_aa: CASSTGSAETQYF
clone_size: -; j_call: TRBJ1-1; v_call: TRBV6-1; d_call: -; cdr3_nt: TGTGCCAGCAGCCCAGGGGTCACTGAAGCTTTCTTT; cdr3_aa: CASSPGVTEAFF
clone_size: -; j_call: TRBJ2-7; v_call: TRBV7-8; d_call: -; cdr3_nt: TGTGCCAGCAGGTTGGACTCTTGGCGGGAAAACGAGCAGTACTTC; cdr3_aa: CASRLDSWRENEQYF
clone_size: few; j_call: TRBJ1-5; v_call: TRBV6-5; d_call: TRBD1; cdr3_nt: TGTGCCAGCAGTTCGGACAGGGACAATCAGCCCCAGCATTTT; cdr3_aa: CASSSDRDNQPQHF
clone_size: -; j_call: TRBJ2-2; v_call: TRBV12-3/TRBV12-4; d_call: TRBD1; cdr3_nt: TGTGCCAGCAGTCCCCATCCCCCGGGACAGGGGGGTACCGGGGAGCTGTTTTTT; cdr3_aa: CASSPHPPGQGGTGELFF
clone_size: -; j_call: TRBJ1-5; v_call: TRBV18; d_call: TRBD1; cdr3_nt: TGTGCCAGCTCACCAAACCCTACAGGACAGGGGAATCAGCCCCAGCATTTT; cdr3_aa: CASSPNPTGQGNQPQHF
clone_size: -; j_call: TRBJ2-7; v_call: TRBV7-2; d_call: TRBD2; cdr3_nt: TGTGCCAGCAGTTACGATGCTTGGGGGGGAGACGAGCAGTACTTC; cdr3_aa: CASSYDAWGGDEQYF
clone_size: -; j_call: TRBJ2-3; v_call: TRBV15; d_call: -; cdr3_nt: TGTGCCACCCGAAGGGCCTCTAGCACAGATACGCAGTATTTT; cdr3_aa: CATRRASSTDTQYF
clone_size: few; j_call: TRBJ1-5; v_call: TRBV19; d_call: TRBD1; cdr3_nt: TGTGCCAGTAGAACCACCGGGACAGGGGGCTATCAGCCCCAGCATTTT; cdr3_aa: CASRTTGTGGYQPQHF
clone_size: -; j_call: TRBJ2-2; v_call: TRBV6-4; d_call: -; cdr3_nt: TGTGCCAGCAGTGTTGAAGCAGTGAGGGCAACCGGGGAGCTGTTTTTT; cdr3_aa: CASSVEAVRATGELFF
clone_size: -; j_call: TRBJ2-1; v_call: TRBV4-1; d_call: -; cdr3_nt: TGCGCCAGCAGCCAAGTTACAGCCCCCCACGAGCAGTTCTTC; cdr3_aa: CASSQVTAPHEQFF
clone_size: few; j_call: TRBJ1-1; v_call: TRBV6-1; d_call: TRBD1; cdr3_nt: TGTGCCAGCAGTGCCCTACAGGGGGGGCTTGAAGCTTTCTTT; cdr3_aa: CASSALQGGLEAFF
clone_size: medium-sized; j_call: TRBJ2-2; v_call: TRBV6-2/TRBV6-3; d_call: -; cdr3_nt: TGTGCCAGCAGGCCCTATAGGGCAGGGGACACCGGGGAGCTGTTTTTT; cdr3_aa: CASRPYRAGDTGELFF
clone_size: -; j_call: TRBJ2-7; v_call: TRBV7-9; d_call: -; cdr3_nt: TGTGCCAGCAGCTTAGTTTCCGGGACTGGGACCTACGAGCAGTACTTC; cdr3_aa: CASSLVSGTGTYEQYF
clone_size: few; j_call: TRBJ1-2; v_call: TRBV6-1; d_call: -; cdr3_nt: TGTGCCAGCAGTGAAGTCCTATTTCGAGGCTATGGCTACACCTTC; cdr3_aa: CASSEVLFRGYGYTF
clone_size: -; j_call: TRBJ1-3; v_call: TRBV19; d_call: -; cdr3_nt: TGTGCCAGTTCCCGGGGGACATTCGGAAACACCATATATTTT; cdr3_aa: CASSRGTFGNTIYF
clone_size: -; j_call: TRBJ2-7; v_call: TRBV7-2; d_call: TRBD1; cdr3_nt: TGTGCCAGCAGCTTAGATGAGGACAGGGGGATCCAGCAGTACTTC; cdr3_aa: CASSLDEDRGIQQYF
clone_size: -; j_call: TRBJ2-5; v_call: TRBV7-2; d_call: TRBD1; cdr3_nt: TGTGCCAGCAGCCCCAGGGGGAGCCGGGAGACCCAGTACTTC; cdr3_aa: CASSPRGSRETQYF
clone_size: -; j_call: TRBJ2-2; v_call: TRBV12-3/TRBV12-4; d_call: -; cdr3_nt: TGTGCCAGCAGTTTAAGGGACGACGGGGCCGGGGAGCTGTTTTTT; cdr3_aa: CASSLRDDGAGELFF
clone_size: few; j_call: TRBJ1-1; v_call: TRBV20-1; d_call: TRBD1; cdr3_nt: TGCAGTGCTAGATCGAGGACAGGGGGCACTGAAGCTTTCTTT; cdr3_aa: CSARSRTGGTEAFF
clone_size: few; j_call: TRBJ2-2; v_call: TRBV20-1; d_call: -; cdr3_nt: TGCAGTGCTAGAGATCGCGGGAACACCGGGGAGCTGTTTTTT; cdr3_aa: CSARDRGNTGELFF
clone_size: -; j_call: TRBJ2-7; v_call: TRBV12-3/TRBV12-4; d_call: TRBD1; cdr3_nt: TGTGCCAGCAATCAACAGGGGTGGGGCGAGCAGTACTTC; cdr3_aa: CASNQQGWGEQYF
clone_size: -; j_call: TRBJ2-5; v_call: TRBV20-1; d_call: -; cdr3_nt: TGCAGTGCTGGTCCTGCAGCTTACGGGGAGACCCAGTACTTC; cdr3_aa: CSAGPAAYGETQYF
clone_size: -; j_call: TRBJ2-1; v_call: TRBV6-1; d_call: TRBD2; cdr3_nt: TGTGCCAGCAGTCACGTAGCGGGATCGCAGTTCTTC; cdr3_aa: CASSHVAGSQFF
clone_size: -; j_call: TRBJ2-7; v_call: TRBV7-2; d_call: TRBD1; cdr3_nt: TGTGCCAGCAGCTTAGTTGGGGGGACAGGGGGCAATGAGCAGTACTTC; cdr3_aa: CASSLVGGTGGNEQYF
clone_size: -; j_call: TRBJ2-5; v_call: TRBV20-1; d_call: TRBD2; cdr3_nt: TGCAGTGCTAGACTAGCGGGGAGGGAGACCCAGTACTTC; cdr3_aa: CSARLAGRETQYF
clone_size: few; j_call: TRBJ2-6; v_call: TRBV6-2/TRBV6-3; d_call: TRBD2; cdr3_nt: TGTGCCAGCAGCCCCCTCTCGGGGGGGCTCAGCTCTGGGGCCAACGTCCTGACTTTC; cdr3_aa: CASSPLSGGLSSGANVLTF
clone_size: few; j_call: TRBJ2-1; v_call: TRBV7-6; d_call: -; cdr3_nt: TGTGCCAGCAGCCGCATAGGGGCAGGGGTCCCTCATGAGCAGTTCTTC; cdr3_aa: CASSRIGAGVPHEQFF
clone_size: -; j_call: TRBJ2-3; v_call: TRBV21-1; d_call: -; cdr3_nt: TGTGCCAGCAGCAAAGCTGGACTAGCTGGCGGGGCAGATACGCAGTATTTT; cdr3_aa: CASSKAGLAGGADTQYF
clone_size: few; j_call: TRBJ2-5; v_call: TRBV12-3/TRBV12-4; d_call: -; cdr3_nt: TGTGCCAGCAGTTCACGAGGGAGTGGAGAGACCCAGTACTTC; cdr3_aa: CASSSRGSGETQYF
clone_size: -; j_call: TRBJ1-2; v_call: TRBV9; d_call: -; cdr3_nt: TGTGCCAGCAGCGTAGCTACAACAGAAGGTGGCTACACCTTC; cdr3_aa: CASSVATTEGGYTF
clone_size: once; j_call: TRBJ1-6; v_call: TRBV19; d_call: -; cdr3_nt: TGTGCCAGTAGTCTACAGGGAGGCAACAATTCACCCCTCCACTTT; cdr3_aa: CASSLQGGNNSPLHF
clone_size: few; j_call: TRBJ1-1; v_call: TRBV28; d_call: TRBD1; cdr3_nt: TGTGCCAGCGGTCCCGGGACAGGGGACACTGAAGCTTTCTTT; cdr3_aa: CASGPGTGDTEAFF
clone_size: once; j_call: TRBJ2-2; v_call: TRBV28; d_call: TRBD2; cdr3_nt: TGTGCCAGCAGTTTATCGGGTTCCGGGAGGGGGGAGCTGTTTTTT; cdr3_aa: CASSLSGSGRGELFF
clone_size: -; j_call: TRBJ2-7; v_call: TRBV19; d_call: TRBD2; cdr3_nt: TGTGCCAGTAGTAATTCGCCGGGAGGCGAGCAGTACTTC; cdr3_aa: CASSNSPGGEQYF
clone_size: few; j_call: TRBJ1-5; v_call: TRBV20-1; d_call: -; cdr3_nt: TGCAGTGCTAGGGGAGATGGTGGTCAGCCCCAGCATTTT; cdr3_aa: CSARGDGGQPQHF
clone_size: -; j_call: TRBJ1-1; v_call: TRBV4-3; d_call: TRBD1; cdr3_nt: TGCGCCAGCAGCCAAGCAGGGGGACTGAACACTGAAGCTTTCTTT; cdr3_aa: CASSQAGGLNTEAFF
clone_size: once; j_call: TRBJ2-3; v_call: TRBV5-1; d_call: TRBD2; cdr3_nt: TGCGCCAGCAGCATCGGACTAGCGGTATACACAGATACGCAGTATTTT; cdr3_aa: CASSIGLAVYTDTQYF
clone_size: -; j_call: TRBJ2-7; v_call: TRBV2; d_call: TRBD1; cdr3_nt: TGTGCCAGCAGACGCGACAGGGTCTCCTACGAGCAGTACTTC; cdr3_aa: CASRRDRVSYEQYF
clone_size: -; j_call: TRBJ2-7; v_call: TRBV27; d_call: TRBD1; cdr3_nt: TGTGCCAGCAGTATTAGACAGGGTAACCCCTACGAGCAGTACTTC; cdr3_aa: CASSIRQGNPYEQYF
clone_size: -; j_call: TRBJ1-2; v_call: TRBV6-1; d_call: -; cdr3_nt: TGTGCCAGCAGTGCTACAGGAAACTATAGCTACACCTTC; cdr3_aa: CASSATGNYSYTF